A single sample is the source of the 14 T cell receptor beta chains below, sequenced in a study of blood T cells in healthy people across ages (dated by TCRdb to the mid-2010s). Library construction relied on 5' RACE. The sequencer listed for this sample is Illumina HiSeq 2500. A second PCR of about 6 to 11 cycles was run with a J-beta primer mix and a sample-barcoded 5' primer. TCRdb reprocessing: public reads trimmed at Q25 with fastp, clones called with MiXCR, in-frame beta chains kept. Every CDR3 protein is listed once, alongside the most common genes and DNA of its rows. The sample profile shows 730,000 or so distinct CDR3 sequences; about 43% of them were found once. Jointly, the top ten make up around 30% of the sample. The material sequenced was blood. The receptor source for this set is an elderly man in good health.

The chain uses TRBV12-3 or TRBV12-4 and TRBJ2-3, with D hard to call. Between the trimmed V and J ends, which lost 4 bases and 4 bases, there was a span of 9 bases. The CDR3 totals 13 residues. The CDR3 DNA reads as TGTGCCAGCAGTTCGAGACCGCCAGATACGCAGTATTTT. Amino acid sequence: CASSSRPPDTQYF.

The J gene is TRBJ2-7, the V gene TRBV30; D not resolved. Germline CDR1 is GTSNPN and CDR2 is SVGIG (reference sequence). Trimming removed 0 bases from V and 3 bases from J, with 9 bases in between. There are 13 residues in the CDR3. The CDR3 region has the DNA TGTGCCTGGAGTGTGGGTCTTCTCTACGAGCAGTACTTC. Translated, it gives CAWSVGLLYEQYF. The variable domain in full, completed from reference TRBV30 and TRBJ2-7, reads SQTIHQWPATLVQPVGSPLSLECTVEGTSNPNLYWYRQAAGRGLQLLFYSVGIGQISSEVPQNLSASRPQDRQFILSSKKLLLSDSGFYLCAWSVGLLYEQYFGPGTRLTVT.

This clonotype was detected only a few times. The chain combines TRBV27 with TRBJ2-3; 7 bases are shared with TRBD1. The germline V gene encodes CDR1 MNHEY and CDR2 SMNVEV (reference sequence). There are 16 residues in the CDR3. V lost 5 bases, J lost 2 bases, and 10 bases stayed unmatched. CDR3 in amino acids: CASSPRTGPHTDTQYF. CDR3 DNA: TGTGCCAGCAGTCCCAGGACAGGACCCCACACAGATACGCAGTATTTT.

This chain joins TRBV7-2 and TRBJ2-2, with TRBD1 as a possible D gene (6 bases). Trimming took off 2 bases at V and 7 bases at J, with 8 bases between the two ends. The germline gives CDR1 SGHTA, CDR2 FQGNSA. The CDR3 covers 13 residues. CDR3 coding DNA: TGTGCCAGCAGCTTACAGGGGTACGGGGAGCTGTTTTTT. Encoded protein: CASSLQGYGELFF.

This chain uses TRBV25-1 with TRBJ2-3, with TRBD2 as a possible D gene (5 bases). Germline lookup yields CDR1 MGHDK and CDR2 SYGVNS. This CDR3 is built from 16 residues. V shed 4 bases and J shed 4 bases, with 18 bases lying between them. The CDR3 loop reads CASSGPGNNLADTQYF. CDR3 coding DNA: TGTGCCAGCAGTGGGCCCGGGAATAACCTCGCAGATACGCAGTATTTT.

The chain links TRBV6-2 or TRBV6-3 to TRBJ2-3; D is undetermined. Germline lookup yields CDR1 MNHEY and CDR2 SVGEGT. CDR3 size: 14 residues. V shed 2 bases and J shed 2 bases, with 8 bases lying between them. In nucleotides, the CDR3 is TGTGCCAGCAGTTACCTGATAGCCACAGATACGCAGTATTTT. This gives the protein CASSYLIATDTQYF.

The V and J genes are TRBV29-1 and TRBJ1-1; the match to TRBD1 covers 9 bases. The ends lost 5 bases at V and 5 bases at J; junction bases unmatched: 9. CDR1 is SQVTM, CDR2 ANQGSEA, per germline. The CDR3 extends over 14 amino acids. The CDR3 here is CSVRDREWATEAFF. The CDR3 region has the DNA TGCAGCGTTAGGGACAGGGAATGGGCTACTGAAGCTTTCTTT.

This clonotype has more than one count but fewer than ten. The chain joins TRBV20-1 to TRBJ2-5, with 11 bases aligning to TRBD1. The CDR3 sequence is 15 residues long. Germline loops: CDR1 DFQATT, CDR2 SNEGSKA (reference sequence). V trimming: 6 bases; J trimming: 4 bases; junction bases outside the gene matches: 10. CDR3 sequence: CSARDRGSRIETQYF. Here the CDR3 DNA reads TGCAGTGCACGGGACAGGGGGAGTAGGATAGAGACCCAGTACTTC.

The rearrangement joins TRBV5-1 to TRBJ2-3; no clear D gene. Per germline, CDR1 SGHRS and CDR2 YFSETQ. This CDR3 contains 14 residues. Trimming took 3 bases from V and 2 from J, leaving 10 bases between them. The CDR3 loop reads CASSSGRPTDTQYF. The CDR3 DNA sequence: TGCGCCAGCAGCTCCGGACGGCCCACAGATACGCAGTATTTT.

This clonotype was picked up one time. The V gene is TRBV4-2, the J gene TRBJ2-1, with TRBD2 matching 7 bases. From germline, CDR1 is LGHNA and CDR2 YNFKEQ. The CDR3 length is 15 residues. V gave up 1 base and J gave up 3 bases; unmatched junction bases: 3. As DNA, the CDR3 is TGTGCCAGCAGCCAAGCCAGCGGGAACTACAATGAGCAGTTCTTC. Its protein product is CASSQASGNYNEQFF.

In its sample, this clonotype was seen a few times. This sequence joins TRBV7-2 and TRBJ2-7, with a tentative D call TRBD1 (6 bases). The CDR3 has 15 residues. Trimming cost V 0 bases and J 3 bases, with 12 bases left between them. Per the germline V gene, CDR1 is SGHTA and CDR2 is FQGNSA. The DNA of the CDR3 is TGTGCCAGCAGCTTAGCGCAGGGGAATAACTACGAGCAGTACTTC. Amino acids: CASSLAQGNNYEQYF.

Ten or more counts support this clonotype. The chain joins TRBV29-1 to TRBJ2-5, with no clear D. The germline V gene encodes CDR1 SQVTM and CDR2 ANQGSEA. V dropped 2 bases and J dropped 6 bases, with 10 bases sitting between them. The length of the CDR3 is 12 residues. In DNA form, the CDR3 reads TGCAGCGTTGAAACGGTGCAACAGACCCAGTACTTC. Encoded protein: CSVETVQQTQYF.

The J gene is TRBJ1-5, the V gene TRBV20-1, with a possible D match to TRBD1 (5 bases). V lost 0 bases and J 7 bases, leaving 10 bases between the germline ends. Germline V lookup: CDR1 DFQATT, CDR2 SNEGSKA (reference sequence). This CDR3 is built from 13 residues. CDR3 sequence reads: CSAREGPGQPQHF. In DNA, the CDR3 is TGCAGTGCTAGAGAGGGGCCGGGCCAGCCCCAGCATTTT.

In the case of this clonotype: Given the absence of the conserved phenylalanine or tryptophan at the CDR3 end, a read error is likely. The chain joins TRBV29-1 to TRBJ1-1; D is perhaps TRBD1 (5 bases). Germline CDR1 is SQVTM and CDR2 is ANQGSEA. The ends were cut back, 5 bases at V and 3 bases at J, with 10 bases in the middle. This CDR3 is 12 amino acids long. CDR3 amino acids: CSVYDRHTEAFS. The DNA for the CDR3 is TGCAGCGTTTATGACAGACACACTGAAGCTTTCTCT.